Presented here are 10 T cell receptor beta chains from one specimen sequenced in a study of human T cells and chemical hapten exposure (dated by TCRdb to the early 2020s). This specimen's time point label, per the study, means: pre-sensitization, week 0. This specimen's treatment or condition label, per the study, means: therapeutic diphenylcyclopropenone sensitization with weekly scalp DPC. Library preparation employed RACE. These reads were obtained on a NextSeq 500. TCRdb redid the processing of the public reads, applying fastp at Q25 and MiXCR, and retained in-frame beta chains. CDR3 protein duplicates are merged, each entry listing the most common genes and DNA. This sample holds about 380,000 distinct CDR3 sequences; approximately 5.1% were observed only once. The biggest ten clones account for just over 2.5% of the sample. The sample was whole blood, taken in connection with sensitization to the hapten diphenylcyclopropenone (DPC). The receptors shown here come from a woman aged 45-59 years with alopecia areata. Some clones in this sample may be carry-over from other donors' samples.

This clonotype was seen many times. The chain is built from TRBV13 and TRBJ2-1; 7 nucleotides line up with TRBD2. The length of the CDR3 is 13 residues. Germline-derived CDR1 and CDR2 are PRHDT and FYEKMQ (reference sequence). The V gene end was trimmed by 4 bases and the J gene end by 9 bases; junction bases not matched to a gene: 6. The CDR3 sequence is CASSSWTGGEQFF. The DNA for the CDR3 is TGTGCCAGCAGCTCCTGGACGGGGGGTGAGCAGTTCTTC.

The table lists this clonotype with many counts. The rearrangement joins TRBV3-1 to TRBJ2-7; D is undetermined. Germline V lookup: CDR1 LGHDT, CDR2 YNNKEL (reference sequence). V lost 1 base and J 7 bases, leaving 11 bases between the germline ends. The CDR3 has 13 amino acids. CDR3 sequence reads: CASSQGPDGEQYF. The CDR3 DNA reads TGTGCCAGCAGCCAAGGGCCTGATGGGGAGCAGTACTTC.

V usage is TRBV5-1 and J usage is TRBJ2-3, with TRBD1 identical over 8 bases. The length of the CDR3 is 17 residues. Trimming at V came to 0 bases and at J to 4 bases, leaving 10 bases not matched to a gene. Germline V lookup: CDR1 SGHRS, CDR2 YFSETQ. The CDR3 loop is CASSLGKPTGESDTQYF. Here the CDR3 DNA reads TGCGCCAGCAGCTTGGGAAAACCGACAGGGGAATCAGATACGCAGTATTTT.

This clonotype was recorded at least ten times. This chain links TRBV28 with TRBJ1-4; D unresolved. V lost 2 bases, J lost 3 bases, and 13 bases lay in between. This CDR3 is built from 16 residues. Germline V gene data show CDR1 as MDHEN and CDR2 as SYDVKM. In DNA form, the CDR3 reads TGTGCCAGCAGTTTACCCTACTTGGGTGCTAATGAAAAACTGTTTTTT. This translates into CASSLPYLGANEKLFF. Complete variable domain (other parts from reference TRBV28 and TRBJ1-4): DVKVTQSSRYLVKRTGEKVFLECVQDMDHENMFWYRQDPGLGLRLIYFSYDVKMKEKGDIPEGYSVSREKKERFSLILESASTNQTSMYLCASSLPYLGANEKLFFGSGTQLSVL.

This clonotype was found a few times. The rearrangement uses TRBV12-3 or TRBV12-4 and TRBJ1-5; D is perhaps TRBD1 (6 bases). The CDR3 extends over 14 amino acids. Trimming pared 1 base from V and 3 bases from J, leaving 7 bases between. CDR3 region: CASSLGTDNQPQHF. CDR3 DNA sequence: TGTGCCAGCAGTTTAGGGACAGACAATCAGCCCCAGCATTTT.

This clonotype was recorded at least ten times. The chain recombines TRBV20-1 with TRBJ2-6; D is perhaps TRBD2 (6 bases). The CDR3 is 16 residues long. Germline assignment: CDR1 DFQATT and CDR2 SNEGSKA (reference sequence). Trimming left V 0 bases short and J 0 bases short, with 9 bases between. The DNA of the CDR3 is TGCAGTGCTAGAGATTTCGGGGGCTCTGGGGCCAACGTCCTGACTTTC. Its translation is CSARDFGGSGANVLTF.

This clonotype was observed at least ten times. The J gene is TRBJ2-3, the V gene TRBV6-6; no reliable D call. CDR1 and CDR2 (germline): MNHNY, SVGAGI (reference sequence). V gave up 5 bases and J gave up 0 bases, with 9 bases separating them. This CDR3 spans 14 amino acids. CDR3: CASSPEVSTDTQYF. The DNA of the CDR3 is TGTGCCAGCAGTCCGGAAGTAAGCACAGATACGCAGTATTTT.

A note on this clonotype: A much larger clone lies a single base off, so this may be a read error. This rearrangement joins TRBV12-3 or TRBV12-4 to TRBJ1-5; the match to TRBD1 covers 9 bases. The CDR3 runs 14 residues. V trimming: 6 bases; J trimming: 3 bases; junction bases outside the gene matches: 3. The DNA of the CDR3 is TGTGCCAGCAGCGGGACAGGGAACAATCAGCCCCAGCATTTT. Encoded protein: CASSGTGNNQPQHF.

This clonotype was seen a handful of times. The chain recombines TRBV2 with TRBJ1-5; no firm D call. CDR3 length equals 13 residues. Germline V gene lookup returns CDR1 SNHLY and CDR2 FYNNEI. Trimming removed 6 bases from V and 8 bases from J, with 14 bases in between. The CDR3 sequence: CASSPNLVEPQHF. DNA for the CDR3: TGTGCCAGCAGCCCGAACCTCGTCGAGCCCCAGCATTTT.

This clonotype was detected a few times. The chain couples TRBV2 to TRBJ1-1; 9 positions agree with TRBD1. The V and J ends lost 6 bases and 8 bases, in that order; junction bases with no gene match: 1. The CDR3 consists of 11 residues. Germline V CDR1 and CDR2: SNHLY, FYNNEI. CDR3 in DNA: TGTGCCAGCAGGGGGACAGGGGAAGCTTTCTTT. Amino acids: CASRGTGEAFF.